Below, one T cell receptor (beta chain) is given with its context. V lost 1 base and J lost 5; bases outside the gene matches: 11. The germline CDR1 and CDR2 sequences are KGHDR and SFDVKD. The CDR3 runs to 18 residues. The entry originates in a study of blood T cell repertoires in COVID-19. Study summary: Samples of COVID-19 (acute and convalescent) were obtained from the United States, Italy and Spain. In each case, the material was cDNA or gDNA derived from T cells, B-cell-depleted T cells, or PBMCs.

Original data processing: Estimates of nucleated cell counts were drawn from the amplification of reference gene primers. Generated by immunoSEQ multiplex PCR, the TCRdb table keeps only in-frame clones and is missing some. V, J and clone size were drawn from that table, and D and trimming were deduced from the DNA. The data show some 130,000 clones, about 85% seen once. This clonotype originated in a human donor in a cohort sampled during active COVID-19. The chain carries TRBV24-1 and TRBJ2-5; 11 bases are shared with TRBD2. Material for sequencing was peripheral blood. DNA of the CDR3: TGTGCCACCAGTGATTTCAGGGAATTAGCGGGAGGGCCGGAGACCCAGTACTTC. Encoded protein: CATSDFRELAGGPETQYF.